These 19 T cell receptor beta chains share one sample of origin, sequenced in a study of shared clonotypes between healthy human individuals (dated by TCRdb to about 2020). Library prep was done by the immunoSEQ multiplex PCR assay. TCRdb's version of the immuneACCESS table is confined to in-frame rearrangements and falls short of the full clone set. An unresolved V gene accounts for under half of the shortfall where checked; the remainder is of unknown origin. This sample gives roughly 410,000 clones in total; approximately 97% of them show up just once. Together, the top ten hold 0.32% of the sample. The sequenced material came from memory CD8+ T cells sorted from blood. The cell subset or site label on this specimen signifies: CD45RO+ cells pooled with CCR7-negative TemRA cells. The receptors come from a man under 40 in good health.

V usage is TRBV4-1 and J usage is TRBJ1-1; 7 nucleotides line up with TRBD1. The germline gives CDR1 MGHRA, CDR2 YSYEKL. J gave up 7 bases and V 5 bases, and 10 bases lay outside the gene matches. The CDR3 runs to 14 residues. As DNA, the CDR3 is TGCGCCAGCAGCTTACCCGGGACAGTGAGTGAAGCTTTCTTT. Encoded protein: CASSLPGTVSEAFF.

The chain has TRBV14 and TRBJ2-7; 7 positions agree with TRBD2. V lost 1 base to trimming and J lost 0 bases; unmatched junction nucleotides: 9. Germline CDR1 SGHDN, CDR2 FVKESK. The CDR3 consists of 17 residues. This chain's CDR3 is CASSQASLGLVSYEQYF. CDR3 nucleotides: TGTGCCAGCAGCCAAGCGAGCCTCGGACTAGTCTCCTACGAGCAGTACTTC.

As to this clone: One junction end does not reproduce the germline sequence, and a read error may be involved. The chain has TRBV14 and TRBJ2-7; D gene unclear. Germline V CDR1 and CDR2: SGHDN, FVKESK. This CDR3 is 9 amino acids long. CDR3 amino acids: CAKGYEQYF. DNA of the CDR3: TGCGCTAAAGGGTACGAGCAGTACTTC.

The rearrangement uses TRBV6-1 and TRBJ2-1; TRBD1 matches at 11 bases. The CDR3 consists of 14 residues. Losses at the gene ends were 3 bases for V and 12 bases for J; bases not matched to a gene: 7. The germline V gene encodes CDR1 MNHNS and CDR2 SASEGT. The CDR3 nucleotides are TGTGCCAGCAGTGAGCCGGGACAGGGGGTTCGGCAGTTCTTC. Translating gives CASSEPGQGVRQFF.

The chain couples TRBV2 to TRBJ2-3, with D unclear. Germline CDR1 reads SNHLY; CDR2 reads FYNNEI. This CDR3 region has 18 residues. Trimming stripped 5 bases from V and 6 bases from J, with 27 bases between. DNA for the CDR3: TGTGCCAGCAGTAAAACGACGATCCGGGTCCAAGCAGCTGATACGCAGTATTTT. Translated, it gives CASSKTTIRVQAADTQYF.

The chain couples TRBV5-1 to TRBJ1-4; 10 nucleotides agree with TRBD1. CDR3 length: 15 amino acids. The germline gives CDR1 SGHRS, CDR2 YFSETQ. V was pared by 4 bases and J by 5 bases, with 5 bases of the junction left unmatched. In DNA, the CDR3 is TGCGCCAGCAGCCCGCCGGGACAGGGGAATGAAAAACTGTTTTTT. It specifies CASSPPGQGNEKLFF.

This clone was observed a single time. The same CDR3 can be traced to other DNA sequences in this sample. The chain has TRBV28 and TRBJ2-7; 7 bases are shared with TRBD1. This CDR3 comprises 13 residues. The trim removed 2 bases at V and 3 bases at J, leaving 1 base unmatched. Germline loops: CDR1 MDHEN, CDR2 SYDVKM. The CDR3 region is CASSLAGGYEQYF. CDR3 nucleotide sequence: TGTGCCAGCAGTTTAGCAGGGGGCTACGAGCAGTACTTC.

The chain recombines TRBV6-1 with TRBJ2-5, with a weak D call TRBD1 (8 bases). CDR1 MNHNS and CDR2 SASEGT come from the germline V gene. Trimming took off 3 bases at V and 5 bases at J, with 19 bases between the two ends. The CDR3 has 16 residues. CDR3 residues: CASSDREDRVFETQYF. The CDR3 coding sequence is TGTGCCAGCAGTGATCGGGAGGACAGGGTCTTTGAGACCCAGTACTTC.

Worth noting for this clone: In the same sample, other DNA sequences code for this CDR3. This chain connects TRBV5-4 to TRBJ2-3; D uncertain. The CDR3 runs 14 residues. Germline V lookup: CDR1 SGHNT, CDR2 YYREEE (reference sequence). Trimming left V 0 bases short and J 0 bases short, with 5 bases between. Here the CDR3 DNA reads TGTGCCAGCAGCTTGGCCCTTAGCACAGATACGCAGTATTTT. It is translated as CASSLALSTDTQYF.

This clone showed up just once. CDR3 nucleotide sequence: TGTGCCAGCAGCTTGGTTTTGGGAGGGATGACCGGGGAGCTGTTTTTT. Its translation: CASSLVLGGMTGELFF. This chain uses TRBV5-5 with TRBJ2-2; TRBD2 aligns across 7 bases. This CDR3 has 16 residues. Germline CDR1 and CDR2: SGHKS and YYEKEE (reference sequence). With 0 bases clipped from V and 5 bases from J, the junction kept 7 bases outside the gene matches.

Concerning this clone itself: Within the sample, other DNA sequences also encode this same CDR3. V usage is TRBV5-1 and J usage is TRBJ2-5; D is unresolved. Germline V lookup: CDR1 SGHRS, CDR2 YFSETQ. CDR3 length: 11 residues. V was clipped by 2 bases and J by 4 bases, with 3 bases between them. The DNA of the CDR3 is TGCGCCAGCAGCTTCGGAGAGACCCAGTACTTC. This gives the protein CASSFGETQYF.

This clone was seen once. The chain couples TRBV28 to TRBJ1-5; no definite D call. V gave up 5 bases and J gave up 7 bases, with 9 bases separating them. Germline V gene data show CDR1 as MDHEN and CDR2 as SYDVKM. This CDR3 is 12 amino acids long. CDR3 in DNA: TGTGCCAGCAGTCCGGTAGGGCAGCCCCAGCATTTT. Its translation is CASSPVGQPQHF.

The chain joins TRBV30 to TRBJ2-7, with D perhaps TRBD2 (6 bases). Trimming removed 5 bases at V and 0 bases at J, with 11 bases between. This CDR3 is 13 amino acids long. CDR1 is GTSNPN, CDR2 SVGIG, per germline (reference sequence). The CDR3 coding sequence is TGTGCCTGGGCAGCGGGCTCCTCCTACGAGCAGTACTTC. It specifies CAWAAGSSYEQYF.

V is TRBV2 and J is TRBJ2-3; 8 positions match TRBD2. CDR1 is SNHLY and CDR2 is FYNNEI in the germline V gene. This CDR3 comprises 19 residues. The junction had 15 bases not matched to a gene; V was cut back by 0 bases and J by 4 bases. The CDR3 protein is CASSEAGPLPSGLPDTQYF. As DNA, the CDR3 is TGTGCCAGCAGTGAAGCCGGACCTTTGCCTAGCGGGTTACCAGATACGCAGTATTTT.

The chain uses TRBV10-3 and TRBJ2-3; D uncertain. V was pared by 7 bases and J by 2 bases, with 13 bases between. The CDR3 is 14 residues long. CDR1 and CDR2 (germline): ENHRY, SYGVKD. CDR3 region: CAITRQASTDTQYF. CDR3 nucleotides: TGTGCCATCACGCGGCAGGCATCCACAGATACGCAGTATTTT.

J is TRBJ2-1 and V is TRBV25-1; 9 nucleotides line up with TRBD1. V trimming: 6 bases; J trimming: 9 bases; junction bases outside the gene matches: 9. Per germline, CDR1 MGHDK and CDR2 SYGVNS. The CDR3 runs to 14 residues. The CDR3, as DNA: TGTGCCAGCAGGGGACAGGGCTATCAAGGTGAGCAGTTCTTC. Translated: CASRGQGYQGEQFF.

The rearrangement joins TRBV19 to TRBJ2-2; TRBD2 aligns across 9 bases. The V and J ends lost 5 bases and 5 bases, in that order; junction bases with no gene match: 21. The CDR3 has 20 residues. Germline-derived CDR1 and CDR2 are LNHDA and SQIVND (reference sequence). Here the CDR3 DNA reads TGTGCCAGTAGTCCCCGGGTAGCGGGGGCGGCCTACTACATAACCGGGGAGCTGTTTTTT. This gives the protein CASSPRVAGAAYYITGELFF.

The chain employs TRBV27 and TRBJ2-7; 8 bases agree with TRBD2. Germline assignment: CDR1 MNHEY and CDR2 SMNVEV (reference sequence). V lost 6 bases and J lost 4; bases outside the gene matches: 5. CDR3 length: 13 amino acids. CDR3 in amino acids: CASRRSGSYEQYF. Here the CDR3 DNA reads TGTGCCAGCAGACGAAGCGGGAGTTACGAGCAGTACTTC.

The chain joins TRBV2 to TRBJ1-1; tentative D call: TRBD1 (6 bases). Trimming left V 7 bases short and J 3 bases short, with 15 bases between. Germline-derived CDR1 and CDR2 are SNHLY and FYNNEI. The CDR3 totals 14 residues. CDR3: CASNSQGGDTEAFF. The CDR3 bases are TGTGCCAGCAATTCACAGGGAGGGGACACTGAAGCTTTCTTT.